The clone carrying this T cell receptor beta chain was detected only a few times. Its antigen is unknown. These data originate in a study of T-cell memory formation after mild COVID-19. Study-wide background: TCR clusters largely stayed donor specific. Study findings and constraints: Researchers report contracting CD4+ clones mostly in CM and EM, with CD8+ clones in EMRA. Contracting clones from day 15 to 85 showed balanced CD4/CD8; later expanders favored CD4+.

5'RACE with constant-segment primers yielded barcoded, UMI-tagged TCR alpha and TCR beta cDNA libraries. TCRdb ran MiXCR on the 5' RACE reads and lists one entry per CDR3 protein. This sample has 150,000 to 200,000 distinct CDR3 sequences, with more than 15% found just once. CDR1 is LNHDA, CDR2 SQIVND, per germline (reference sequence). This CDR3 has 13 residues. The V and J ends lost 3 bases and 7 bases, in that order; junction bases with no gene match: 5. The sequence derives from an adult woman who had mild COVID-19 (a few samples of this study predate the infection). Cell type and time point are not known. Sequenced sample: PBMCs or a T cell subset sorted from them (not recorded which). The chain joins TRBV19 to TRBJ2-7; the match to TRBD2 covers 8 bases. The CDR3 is CASSIREGGEQYF. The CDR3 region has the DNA TGTGCCAGTAGTATCCGGGAGGGAGGAGAGCAGTACTTC.